This TCR beta chain was retrieved from a study of T cell responses to AZD1222 COVID-19 vaccine. V was shortened by 1 base and J by 3 bases, with 10 bases between the two germline ends. The CDR3 is made up of 15 amino acids. CDR1 is MGHRA and CDR2 is YSYEKL in the germline V gene. This table comes from immunoSEQ multiplex PCR, and its TCRdb copy is limited to in-frame clones, with some not included. Found here are around 200,000 clones, 85% to 95% of them singletons; the top ten hold 3% to 5%. This TCR was sampled from an adult in good health. V usage is TRBV4-1 and J usage is TRBJ1-3; no clear D gene. The sequences come from peripheral blood, collected on day 0 of AZD1222 vaccination. The DNA for the CDR3 is TGCGCCAGCAGCCAAGGGGAAATTGATGGAAACACCATATATTTT. Protein sequence: CASSQGEIDGNTIYF.